A selection of T cell receptor beta chains follows, all from one sample in a study of siplizumab effects on memory and regulatory T cells. TCRdb's table, derived via immunoSEQ multiplex PCR, lists solely in-frame clones and lacks some. The table records some 96,000 clones, 80% to 95% of them present only once. What was sequenced was CD4+ T cells sorted from blood. These receptors originate from a human donor in good health. Both conserved end residues are part of each CDR3. D genes are given only for firm matches. Clone size is given for some rows only: seen once, a few or many times, or a class if the clone is expanded.

v_gene	abundance	j_gene	d_gene	CDR3nt	CDR3aa
TRBV5-5	NA	TRBJ1-5	TRBD1	TGTGCCAGCTCCCCGCAGGGACAGTTAAATCAGCCCCAGCATTTT	CASSPQGQLNQPQHF
TRBV7-2	NA	TRBJ1-3	NA	TGTGCCAGCAGCTTAGTAAAGGATCCCATATATTTT	CASSLVKDPIYF
TRBV7-3	NA	TRBJ2-5	TRBD2	TGTGCCAGCAGCATGGGACTAGCGGGGTTGGAGACCCAGTACTTC	CASSMGLAGLETQYF
TRBV5-6	NA	TRBJ1-3	NA	TGTGCCAGCAGCTTGGACGGCGGGACCTCTGGAAACACCATATATTTT	CASSLDGGTSGNTIYF
TRBV9	NA	TRBJ2-5	NA	TGTGCCAGCAGCCGCTATCTTGGCTCGGAGACCCAGTACTTC	CASSRYLGSETQYF
TRBV21-1	NA	TRBJ1-5	NA	TGTGCCAGCAGCAGGATGGGGCGGGCTAAAAGGCAGCCCCAGCATTTT	CASSRMGRAKRQPQHF
TRBV5-1	few	TRBJ2-1	NA	TGCGCCAGCAGCGGGCCCCCCTTTGTGTTCGAGCAGTTCTTC	CASSGPPFVFEQFF
TRBV27	NA	TRBJ2-7	TRBD1	TGTGCCAGCAGTTTCGAACAGGGGGCAGGCGAGCAGTACTTC	CASSFEQGAGEQYF
TRBV27	once	TRBJ1-2	NA	TGTGCCAGCAGTCCCCTCCCGACCGCTAACTATGGCTACACCTTC	CASSPLPTANYGYTF
TRBV19	NA	TRBJ2-7	NA	TGTGCCAGTAGGTCCAAGGCAAGGACTCACGAGCAGTACTTC	CASRSKARTHEQYF
TRBV18	NA	TRBJ2-1	NA	TGTGCCAGCTCACCATTTATAGAGTATGAGCAGTTCTTC	CASSPFIEYEQFF
TRBV28	NA	TRBJ1-4	NA	TGTGCCAGCAGTTTAGGCAGAAGCGAAAAACTGTTTTTT	CASSLGRSEKLFF
TRBV6-5	NA	TRBJ2-7	NA	TGTGCCAGTCGGACTCCAGGGTCCTACGAGCAGTACTTC	CASRTPGSYEQYF
TRBV9	NA	TRBJ2-5	TRBD2	TGTGCCAGCAGCGGTAGCGGGGGACGGGAGACCCAGTACTTC	CASSGSGGRETQYF
TRBV7-9	NA	TRBJ2-7	NA	TGTGCCAGCAGCTTAGCCCGGGGGATTTCCTACGAGCAGTACTTC	CASSLARGISYEQYF
TRBV15	NA	TRBJ1-6	NA	TGTGCCACCAGCACCACAGGGCTAACCGATAATTCACCCCTCCACTTT	CATSTTGLTDNSPLHF
TRBV19	NA	TRBJ1-2	TRBD1	TGTGCCAGTAGTCTGCCGGGACAGGGAACGGGCTACACCTTC	CASSLPGQGTGYTF
TRBV18	NA	TRBJ2-5	NA	TGTGCCAGCTCGCCCTTGGCTGGACAGGGAGGGCAAGAGACCCAGTACTTC	CASSPLAGQGGQETQYF
TRBV28	NA	TRBJ2-7	NA	TGTGCCAGCAGCACCGGGATCATCCGCTACGAGCAGTACTTC	CASSTGIIRYEQYF
TRBV28	NA	TRBJ1-2	NA	TGTGCCACACAAAGGGGGGTTAACTATGGCTACACCTTC	CATQRGVNYGYTF
TRBV5-4	NA	TRBJ1-3	TRBD1	TGTGCCAGCAGCTTGGACAGGGGGCTCGGAAACACCATATATTTT	CASSLDRGLGNTIYF
TRBV13	NA	TRBJ1-1	NA	TGTGCCAGCAGCCCCCTACGTACGGTGAACACTGAAGCTTTCTTT	CASSPLRTVNTEAFF
TRBV15	NA	TRBJ1-2	NA	TGTGCCACCAGCAGAGATTTGACTGATTATGGCTACACCTTC	CATSRDLTDYGYTF
TRBV6-1	NA	TRBJ1-5	NA	TGTGCCAGTCTCCGGGGGGGCAATCAGCCCCAGCATTTT	CASLRGGNQPQHF
TRBV5-4	NA	TRBJ1-1	NA	TGTGCCAGCAGCTTGGCAGGGCGGCAGAACACTGAAGCTTTCTTT	CASSLAGRQNTEAFF
TRBV6-5	NA	TRBJ2-7	TRBD2	TGTGCCAGCAGTAACCCTAGCGGGGGAGGTGACGAGCAGTACTTC	CASSNPSGGGDEQYF
TRBV2	NA	TRBJ2-1	TRBD1	TGTGCCAGCATGGGCCGGGACAGGGCGGGCAATGAGCAGTTCTTC	CASMGRDRAGNEQFF
TRBV7-3	NA	TRBJ2-2	NA	TGTGCCAGCAGCCCCTTAAGCGGCACCGGGGAGCTGTTTTTT	CASSPLSGTGELFF
TRBV30	NA	TRBJ2-3	NA	TGTGCCTGGAACAGGGGCACAGATACGCAGTATTTT	CAWNRGTDTQYF
TRBV27	few	TRBJ1-6	NA	TGTGCCAGCAGTTTCGGGCCCGGAGGGTTATCGAGTTCACCCCTCCACTTT	CASSFGPGGLSSSPLHF
TRBV27	NA	TRBJ1-4	NA	TGTGCCAGCAGTTTAGGGAGGACAGTTGCAACTAATGAAAAACTGTTTTTT	CASSLGRTVATNEKLFF
TRBV18	NA	TRBJ1-1	NA	TGTGCCAGCTCACCGCTTAGCGGGGGGGGGACTGAAGCTTTCTTT	CASSPLSGGGTEAFF
TRBV19	once	TRBJ1-1	NA	TGTGCCAGTAGTATGAATACTGAAGCTTTCTTT	CASSMNTEAFF
TRBV7-2	NA	TRBJ2-1	TRBD2	TGTGCCAGCAGCTTAGCGGGCAGCGGGGGCTCCTACAATGAGCAGTTCTTC	CASSLAGSGGSYNEQFF
TRBV7-3	NA	TRBJ2-3	NA	TGTGCCAGCAGCTTAATTGGGCACGATACGCAGTATTTT	CASSLIGHDTQYF
TRBV28	NA	TRBJ1-5	NA	TGTGCCAGCAGGGAGGGTGACCAGCCCCAGCATTTT	CASREGDQPQHF
TRBV25-1	once	TRBJ2-3	TRBD2	TGTGCCAGCAGTAGCGGGGGGGCCTACATAGATACGCAGTATTTT	CASSSGGAYIDTQYF
TRBV27	few	TRBJ2-2	TRBD2	TGTGCCAGCAGTTTATCAGGGTCAGCGGGGGGGCGCACCGGGGAGCTGTTTTTT	CASSLSGSAGGRTGELFF
TRBV5-1	NA	TRBJ2-7	NA	TGCGCCAGCAGCGCCCAGGGGAGCTCCTACGAGCAGTACTTC	CASSAQGSSYEQYF
TRBV7-7	NA	TRBJ2-3	NA	TGTGCCAGCAGCCTCTCGGCGGGGGCGGCGGGAGATACGCAGTATTTT	CASSLSAGAAGDTQYF
TRBV4-1	NA	TRBJ1-2	TRBD1	TGCGCCAGCAGCCAACTCGGCCGAGGGACAGGGGACTTGGTTGGCTACACCTTC	CASSQLGRGTGDLVGYTF
TRBV28	NA	TRBJ2-3	NA	TGTGCCAGCAGCCTTACGGGGGATACGCAGTATTTT	CASSLTGDTQYF
TRBV30	NA	TRBJ2-7	NA	TGTGCCTGGAGTGTAAGTGGGGGGGCCCAAGGCGAGCAGTACTTC	CAWSVSGGAQGEQYF
TRBV7-2	NA	TRBJ1-6	TRBD1	TGTGCCAGCAGCGGACGGACAGGGAATTCACCCCTCCACTTT	CASSGRTGNSPLHF
TRBV19	NA	TRBJ1-6	TRBD1	TGTGCCAGTAGTAGGGGGACAGCGCAGAATTCACCCCTCCACTTT	CASSRGTAQNSPLHF
TRBV10-1	NA	TRBJ2-7	NA	TGCGCCAGCAGCCCAAATTCCTACGAGCAGTACTTC	CASSPNSYEQYF
TRBV4-1	NA	TRBJ2-1	NA	TGCGCCAGCAGCCCCTGGGGGGTCTCCTACAATGAGCAGTTCTTC	CASSPWGVSYNEQFF
TRBV19	NA	TRBJ1-5	NA	TGTGCCAGTAGTATCCGGGACACCAATCAGCCCCAGCATTTT	CASSIRDTNQPQHF
TRBV6-6	NA	TRBJ2-1	NA	TGTGCCAGCAGTCCCGGGTCAAGCTACAATGAAAAGCAGTTCTTC	CASSPGSSYNEKQFF
TRBV5-8	NA	TRBJ1-4	NA	TGTGCCAGCAGCTTGGGACAGCTACCTTATAATGAAAAACTGTTTTTT	CASSLGQLPYNEKLFF
TRBV19	NA	TRBJ1-1	NA	TGTGCCAGTAGTCCAGCGGGTAGCTGGGCTGAAGCTTTCTTT	CASSPAGSWAEAFF
TRBV9	NA	TRBJ1-6	NA	TGTGCCAGCAGCCCCCAATCGGGGGAGATCACCTATAATTCACCCCTCCACTTT	CASSPQSGEITYNSPLHF
TRBV19	NA	TRBJ2-7	TRBD2	TGTGCCAGTAGCACTTTCGCTAGCGGGGTGCTGCAGTACTTC	CASSTFASGVLQYF